These T cell receptor beta chains were read from a single sample in a study of cytomegalovirus exposure and HLA in healthy donors. Only in-frame clones appear in the TCRdb table, and some are missing; sequencing was by immunoSEQ multiplex PCR. The sample yields fewer than 200,000 clones, 87% seen once. What was sequenced was PBMCs. Receptors were obtained from a boy aged 2 to 10 in good health and CMV-seronegative. Each CDR3 is given with its conserved first and last residue. D genes are given only for firm matches. Rows may omit the clone size; those that give it use once, few, many or a size class.

d_call: -; clone_size: -; j_call: TRBJ2-5; v_call: TRBV15; cdr3_nt: TGTGCCACCAGCAGAGGCAATATCCAGGAGGACCAGTACTTC; cdr3_aa: CATSRGNIQEDQYF
d_call: TRBD2; clone_size: -; j_call: TRBJ2-5; v_call: TRBV7-6; cdr3_nt: TGTGCCAGCAGCTCTAAGACCGGGACTAGTCTTGGGAAAGAGACCCAGTACTTC; cdr3_aa: CASSSKTGTSLGKETQYF
d_call: -; clone_size: -; j_call: TRBJ2-5; v_call: TRBV15; cdr3_nt: TGTGCCACCAGTAAACCCGGAGTGGAGACCCAGTACTTC; cdr3_aa: CATSKPGVETQYF
d_call: TRBD1; clone_size: -; j_call: TRBJ2-1; v_call: TRBV11-3; cdr3_nt: TGTGCCAGCAGCTTATCGACAGGGGATGAGCAGTTCTTC; cdr3_aa: CASSLSTGDEQFF
d_call: -; clone_size: -; j_call: TRBJ1-6; v_call: TRBV6-5; cdr3_nt: TGTGCCAGCAGTTATAGGGGGAGTAATTCACCCCTCCACTTT; cdr3_aa: CASSYRGSNSPLHF
d_call: TRBD2; clone_size: -; j_call: TRBJ2-7; v_call: TRBV5-4; cdr3_nt: TGTGCCAGCAGCTTGGAGGAGCCGGGGAGGGACGAGCAGTACTTC; cdr3_aa: CASSLEEPGRDEQYF
d_call: TRBD2; clone_size: -; j_call: TRBJ2-5; v_call: TRBV9; cdr3_nt: TGTGCCAGCAGCGTAGGATGGGGAGGGGAGACCCAGTACTTC; cdr3_aa: CASSVGWGGETQYF
d_call: -; clone_size: -; j_call: TRBJ2-7; v_call: TRBV28; cdr3_nt: TGTGCCAGCAGTCTGATGGAGTACGAGCAGTACTTC; cdr3_aa: CASSLMEYEQYF
d_call: TRBD2; clone_size: -; j_call: TRBJ2-3; v_call: TRBV10-3; cdr3_nt: TGTGCCATCAGTGGCGGGACTAGCGGCACAGATACGCAGTATTTT; cdr3_aa: CAISGGTSGTDTQYF
d_call: TRBD1; clone_size: -; j_call: TRBJ2-7; v_call: TRBV7-6; cdr3_nt: TGTGCCAGCAGCCGGAAAGGGGGCCTAAACACCTACGAGCAGTACTTC; cdr3_aa: CASSRKGGLNTYEQYF
d_call: TRBD2; clone_size: -; j_call: TRBJ2-7; v_call: TRBV29-1; cdr3_nt: TGCAGCGTTGGAGGACTAGCGGGACACGAGCAGTACTTC; cdr3_aa: CSVGGLAGHEQYF
d_call: -; clone_size: -; j_call: TRBJ2-5; v_call: TRBV2; cdr3_nt: TGTGCCAGCAGGCTGGACAGACCCAGTCGAGAGACCCAGTACTTC; cdr3_aa: CASRLDRPSRETQYF
d_call: TRBD2; clone_size: -; j_call: TRBJ2-1; v_call: TRBV6-1; cdr3_nt: TGTGCCAGCACCAAGGTAGCGGGAGTTCGGAATGAGCAGTTCTTC; cdr3_aa: CASTKVAGVRNEQFF
d_call: TRBD1; clone_size: once; j_call: TRBJ1-1; v_call: TRBV10-3; cdr3_nt: TGTGCCATCAGTTGGGACAGGGGTAACACTGAAGCTTTCTTT; cdr3_aa: CAISWDRGNTEAFF
d_call: -; clone_size: -; j_call: TRBJ2-2; v_call: TRBV19; cdr3_nt: TGTGCCAGCGTGCCGGCGAGGGCGGGCGGGGAGCTGTTTTTT; cdr3_aa: CASVPARAGGELFF
d_call: TRBD1; clone_size: -; j_call: TRBJ2-7; v_call: TRBV18; cdr3_nt: TGTGCCAGCTCACGACCGGGACAGGGATCAGCCGAGCAGTACTTC; cdr3_aa: CASSRPGQGSAEQYF
d_call: TRBD1; clone_size: -; j_call: TRBJ2-3; v_call: TRBV7-3; cdr3_nt: TGTGCCAGCAGCCCGATTTGGACAGGGCAGGCAGATACGCAGTATTTT; cdr3_aa: CASSPIWTGQADTQYF
d_call: -; clone_size: -; j_call: TRBJ2-1; v_call: TRBV6-5; cdr3_nt: TGTGCCAGCAGTTCGAGGGGGGGGAGCTCCTACAATGAGCAGTTCTTC; cdr3_aa: CASSSRGGSSYNEQFF
d_call: -; clone_size: few; j_call: TRBJ1-4; v_call: TRBV2; cdr3_nt: TGTGCCAGCAATTCGATGGCAACAACTAATGAAAAACTGTTTTTT; cdr3_aa: CASNSMATTNEKLFF
d_call: -; clone_size: -; j_call: TRBJ2-1; v_call: TRBV30; cdr3_nt: TGTGCCTGGAGTCTGCCCGGGACTCGGGGCCATGAGCAGTTCTTC; cdr3_aa: CAWSLPGTRGHEQFF
d_call: -; clone_size: -; j_call: TRBJ2-7; v_call: TRBV6-5; cdr3_nt: TGTGCCAGCAGGGCCGGGAACTTGGAGCAGTACTTC; cdr3_aa: CASRAGNLEQYF
d_call: TRBD1; clone_size: few; j_call: TRBJ1-5; v_call: TRBV27; cdr3_nt: TGTGCCAGCCAGGGGGTAGGGGAGCCCCAGCATTTT; cdr3_aa: CASQGVGEPQHF
d_call: -; clone_size: -; j_call: TRBJ2-7; v_call: TRBV14; cdr3_nt: TGTGCCAGCAGCCAGACTGCTGCGAGCTCCTACGAGCAGTACTTC; cdr3_aa: CASSQTAASSYEQYF
d_call: -; clone_size: -; j_call: TRBJ2-3; v_call: TRBV10-2; cdr3_nt: TGCGCCAGCAGTCAACAGGGACGAGGCACGCAGTATTTT; cdr3_aa: CASSQQGRGTQYF
d_call: TRBD1; clone_size: few; j_call: TRBJ1-6; v_call: TRBV9; cdr3_nt: TGTGCCAGCAGCCCTACATTGGGGGGTTGGACAGGGTCGGACATCTCACCCCTCCACTTT; cdr3_aa: CASSPTLGGWTGSDISPLHF
d_call: TRBD2; clone_size: once; j_call: TRBJ2-7; v_call: TRBV9; cdr3_nt: TGTGCCAGCAGCCGGAGCGGGAAATCCTACGAGCAGTACTTC; cdr3_aa: CASSRSGKSYEQYF
d_call: TRBD1; clone_size: -; j_call: TRBJ2-5; v_call: TRBV5-6; cdr3_nt: TGTGCCAGCAGTCCCCGACGGCCGAGGGGGCCCCAAGAGACCCAGTACTTC; cdr3_aa: CASSPRRPRGPQETQYF
d_call: -; clone_size: -; j_call: TRBJ1-2; v_call: TRBV18; cdr3_nt: TGTGCCAGCTCACCAAGGACAGACAACTATGGCTACACCTTC; cdr3_aa: CASSPRTDNYGYTF
d_call: -; clone_size: -; j_call: TRBJ2-1; v_call: TRBV5-1; cdr3_nt: TGCGCCAGCAGCTTGGATCAAAATGAGCAGTTCTTC; cdr3_aa: CASSLDQNEQFF
d_call: TRBD1; clone_size: -; j_call: TRBJ1-1; v_call: TRBV7-3; cdr3_nt: TGTGCCAGCAGTCCACAGGGGGACACTGAAGCTTTCTTT; cdr3_aa: CASSPQGDTEAFF
d_call: -; clone_size: -; j_call: TRBJ2-5; v_call: TRBV5-4; cdr3_nt: TGTGCCAGCAGCTTCCGGGAGACCCAGTACTTC; cdr3_aa: CASSFRETQYF
d_call: -; clone_size: -; j_call: TRBJ2-2; v_call: TRBV5-1; cdr3_nt: TGCGCCAGCAGTGGGGGGATCGGGGAGCTGTTTTTT; cdr3_aa: CASSGGIGELFF
d_call: -; clone_size: -; j_call: TRBJ1-5; v_call: TRBV27; cdr3_nt: TGTGCCAGCAGTTTCCGGGACAAAAATCAGCCCCAGCATTTT; cdr3_aa: CASSFRDKNQPQHF
d_call: TRBD1; clone_size: -; j_call: TRBJ2-5; v_call: TRBV7-9; cdr3_nt: TGTGCCAGCAGGGAAACGGGACAGCAAGAGACCCAGTACTTC; cdr3_aa: CASRETGQQETQYF
d_call: TRBD1; clone_size: -; j_call: TRBJ1-5; v_call: TRBV2; cdr3_nt: TGTGCCAGCAGGGTGAGGACAGGTAATCAGCCCCAGCATTTT; cdr3_aa: CASRVRTGNQPQHF
d_call: -; clone_size: -; j_call: TRBJ2-1; v_call: TRBV5-3; cdr3_nt: TGTGCCAGAAGCTCCCGGGGATATCAGTTCTTC; cdr3_aa: CARSSRGYQFF
d_call: TRBD2; clone_size: -; j_call: TRBJ2-3; v_call: TRBV7-2; cdr3_nt: TGTGCCAGCAGCTTAGGGGCTAGCGGGAGATTTGGAGATACGCAGTATTTT; cdr3_aa: CASSLGASGRFGDTQYF
d_call: TRBD2; clone_size: -; j_call: TRBJ2-1; v_call: TRBV14; cdr3_nt: TGTGCCAGCAGCCGGCTGACTAGCGGGAGGGTCTGGCAGTTCTTC; cdr3_aa: CASSRLTSGRVWQFF
d_call: TRBD1; clone_size: -; j_call: TRBJ1-5; v_call: TRBV6-5; cdr3_nt: TGTGCCACGGGACAGAATAGCAATCAGCCCCAGCATTTT; cdr3_aa: CATGQNSNQPQHF
d_call: TRBD2; clone_size: -; j_call: TRBJ2-3; v_call: TRBV25-1; cdr3_nt: TGTGCCACTAGACTAGCGGGACGCACAGATACGCAGTATTTT; cdr3_aa: CATRLAGRTDTQYF